This TCR beta chain was sequenced for a study of a mutant IDH1 vaccine in newly diagnosed glioma. Study at large: Either 4-6 weeks after radiotherapy alone or alongside temozolomide, vaccination was begun. The therapy given earlier, which was standard therapy, consisted of radiotherapy, temozolomide, or both, and most of the patients received both.

Noted time point: week 47, end of study. It was 300 ug of mutant IDH1 20-mer peptide that made up each vaccine dose, given with topical imiquimod. Data came from immunoSEQ multiplex PCR; TCRdb stores just in-frame clones and leaves some out. The sample consists of approximately 50,000 clones, roughly 87% of them appearing once. Concerning this clone: Antigen: not known.

Germline-derived CDR1 and CDR2 are LGHNA and YNFKEQ. The CDR3 contains 16 residues. The trim removed 1 base at V and 7 bases at J, leaving 6 bases unmatched. This TCR derives from a woman aged 50 to 65 with glioma. The chain couples TRBV4-2 to TRBJ2-1, with 11 bases fitting TRBD2. The sequences come from PBMCs, collected from a glioma patient whose treatment included an IDH1 peptide vaccine. CDR3 nucleotide sequence: TGTGCCAGCAGCCAAGGTATAGCGGGGGGGCTAAATGAGCAGTTCTTC. The encoded protein is CASSQGIAGGLNEQFF.